This T cell receptor beta chain stems from a study of blood T cell repertoires in COVID-19. Study information: Material from acute and convalescent COVID-19 was sourced from the United States, Italy and Spain. Sources were T cells, B-cell-depleted T cells, or PBMCs; the material itself was cDNA or gDNA.

The CDR3 covers 16 residues. Germline V gene lookup returns CDR1 SGDLS and CDR2 YYNGEE. V dropped 2 bases and J dropped 0 bases, with 12 bases sitting between them. In the source study's methods: Researchers report that nucleated cell counts were estimated from reference gene primer amplification. This table comes from immunoSEQ multiplex PCR, and its TCRdb copy is limited to in-frame clones, with some not included. The V and J calls and clone size are taken from that table; D and trimming were inferred from the DNA. The data contain a few hundred thousand clones, roughly 91% of them singletons. The sample consisted of peripheral blood. The clonotype originates from a woman between 40 and 50 years old who had recovered from COVID-19. This sequence joins TRBV9 and TRBJ2-1, with TRBD2 as a possible D gene (5 bases). For the CDR3, the DNA is TGTGCCAGCAGCGTTTCTGGGGAGAGCTCCTACAATGAGCAGTTCTTC. It translates to CASSVSGESSYNEQFF.